A selection of T cell receptor beta chains follows, all from one sample in a study of shared clonotypes between healthy human individuals. Using immunoSEQ multiplex PCR, the repertoire was profiled, and TCRdb retains in-frame clones only, with some absent. The profile covers 650,000 to 800,000 clones, with around 90% appearing a single time and more than 20% taken by the ten largest. The source material was naive CD8+ T cells sorted from blood. All receptors come from a man in his thirties or forties in good health. Each CDR3 is given with its conserved first and last residue. A D gene is named only where the DNA matches it firmly. Size is omitted from some rows. Given values are once, few, many or a class for expanded clones.

V gene,D gene,clone size,J gene,CDR3 protein,CDR3 DNA
TRBV5-5,NA,NA,TRBJ1-1,CASKETSWLNTEAFF,TGTGCCAGCAAAGAGACCTCATGGCTGAACACTGAAGCTTTCTTT
TRBV19,TRBD2,NA,TRBJ2-5,CASSTGTSWETQYF,TGTGCCAGTAGTACCGGGACTAGTTGGGAGACCCAGTACTTC
TRBV5-1,NA,NA,TRBJ1-1,CASSFIAVNTEAFF,TGCGCCAGCAGCTTTATAGCAGTGAACACTGAAGCTTTCTTT
TRBV19,NA,NA,TRBJ1-2,CASSPGTAPLYGYTF,TGTGCCAGTAGTCCGGGGACTGCCCCACTCTATGGCTACACCTTC
TRBV5-5,NA,NA,TRBJ2-3,CASSLVGERPTSTDTQYF,TGTGCCAGCAGCTTGGTTGGGGAACGCCCGACTAGCACAGATACGCAGTATTTT
TRBV28,NA,NA,TRBJ2-7,CASRGGLALSYEQYF,TGTGCCAGCAGGGGGGGGCTAGCGTTGTCCTACGAGCAGTACTTC
TRBV2,NA,NA,TRBJ2-3,CARDRTNDSTDTQYF,TGTGCCAGGGACCGGACTAATGATAGCACAGATACGCAGTATTTT
TRBV7-9,NA,NA,TRBJ1-1,CASSQGNTEAFF,TGTGCCAGCAGTCAAGGGAACACTGAAGCTTTCTTT
TRBV30,TRBD2,NA,TRBJ2-7,CAWTEKTGLAAYEQYF,TGTGCCTGGACCGAGAAGACGGGACTAGCGGCCTACGAGCAGTACTTC
TRBV11-2,TRBD1,NA,TRBJ1-4,CASSLGGTGLNEKLFF,TGTGCCAGCAGCTTAGGAGGGACAGGCCTAAATGAAAAACTGTTTTTT
TRBV7-6,NA,NA,TRBJ1-1,CASSLGGGNMNTEAFF,TGTGCCAGCAGCTTAGGAGGAGGGAACATGAACACTGAAGCTTTCTTT
TRBV7-2,NA,NA,TRBJ2-7,CASSLSPSYEQYF,TGTGCCAGCAGCTTGAGCCCTTCCTACGAGCAGTACTTC
TRBV5-1,TRBD1,NA,TRBJ2-7,CASTTGTGTYEQYF,TGCGCCAGTACCACCGGGACAGGGACCTACGAGCAGTACTTC
TRBV7-7,NA,NA,TRBJ1-1,CASSLALGGEAFF,TGTGCTAGCAGCTTAGCGTTGGGGGGGGAAGCTTTCTTT
TRBV6-6,NA,NA,TRBJ2-7,CASSYGAVPTYEQYF,TGTGCCAGCAGTTACGGGGCCGTCCCCACCTACGAGCAGTACTTC
TRBV6-5,TRBD1,NA,TRBJ2-7,CASSYGTGTYEQYF,TGTGCCAGCAGTTACGGGACAGGTACCTACGAGCAGTACTTC
TRBV5-1,NA,NA,TRBJ2-7,CASSLVEPSYEQYF,TGCGCCAGCAGCTTGGTGGAGCCCTCCTACGAGCAGTACTTC
TRBV7-2,NA,NA,TRBJ2-7,CASSHGGGKAPYEQYF,TGTGCCAGCAGCCACGGAGGAGGTAAAGCCCCCTACGAGCAGTACTTC
TRBV28,NA,NA,TRBJ2-3,CASSLTSNTDTQYF,TGTGCCAGCAGCCTTACTAGTAACACAGATACGCAGTATTTT
TRBV27,TRBD1,NA,TRBJ1-5,CASSGQGVQPQHF,TGTGCCAGCAGTGGGCAGGGGGTTCAGCCCCAGCATTTT
TRBV10-3,NA,few,TRBJ2-7,CAISATGSYEQYF,TGTGCCATCAGTGCGACAGGTTCCTACGAGCAGTACTTC
TRBV9,TRBD2,NA,TRBJ2-1,CASSVVSTSGSNEQFF,TGTGCCAGCAGCGTAGTATCGACTAGCGGGAGTAATGAGCAGTTCTTC
TRBV14,TRBD2,NA,TRBJ2-1,CASSQEAALAGFHNEQFF,TGTGCCAGCAGCCAAGAGGCGGCACTAGCGGGGTTCCACAATGAGCAGTTCTTC
TRBV27,NA,NA,TRBJ2-7,CASSGTTYEQYF,TGTGCCAGCAGCGGGACAACCTACGAGCAGTACTTC
TRBV7-9,NA,NA,TRBJ2-2,CASSSGVPRGTGELFF,TGTGCCAGCAGCTCCGGAGTCCCGAGAGGCACCGGGGAGCTGTTTTTT
TRBV13,NA,NA,TRBJ2-5,CASSIWDTYGQETQYF,TGTGCCAGCAGCATTTGGGACACCTATGGGCAAGAGACCCAGTACTTC
TRBV19,TRBD1,NA,TRBJ2-2,CASSIGGTGDGLSTGELFF,TGTGCCAGTAGTATAGGTGGGACAGGGGACGGACTGAGCACCGGGGAGCTGTTTTTT
TRBV4-1,NA,once,TRBJ2-3,CASSQEVRLGVSDTQYF,TGCGCCAGCAGCCAAGAAGTGAGACTAGGGGTTTCAGATACGCAGTATTTT
TRBV6-1,TRBD2,once,TRBJ2-7,CASRGGSYEQYF,TGTGCCAGCCGGGGGGGTTCCTACGAGCAGTACTTC
TRBV13,NA,NA,TRBJ2-6,CASSTRLEIGANVLTF,TGTGCCAGCAGCACCCGGTTGGAGATAGGGGCCAACGTCCTGACTTTC
TRBV7-9,NA,NA,TRBJ2-7,CASSLDLYEQYF,TGTGCCAGCAGCCTGGACTTATACGAGCAGTACTTC
TRBV10-1,TRBD2,once,TRBJ2-7,CASSETFRASGSYEQYF,TGCGCCAGCAGTGAGACGTTCCGGGCTAGCGGGTCCTACGAGCAGTACTTC
TRBV10-3,TRBD2,few,TRBJ2-2,CAISTSGIGELFF,TGTGCCATCAGCACCAGCGGGATCGGGGAGCTGTTTTTT
TRBV4-1,TRBD2,NA,TRBJ2-7,CASSQGILAPTYEQYF,TGCGCCAGCAGCCAAGGCATACTAGCGCCGACCTACGAGCAGTACTTC
TRBV27,TRBD1,NA,TRBJ2-2,CASSLGQDTGELFF,TGTGCCAGCAGTTTAGGACAGGACACCGGGGAGCTGTTTTTT
TRBV7-8,TRBD2,NA,TRBJ2-7,CASSLVRGRAHEQYF,TGTGCCAGCAGCTTAGTAAGAGGGAGGGCGCACGAGCAGTACTTC
TRBV27,TRBD2,few,TRBJ2-1,CASTPRTSGNEQFF,TGTGCCAGCACTCCCCGGACTAGCGGAAATGAGCAGTTCTTC
TRBV6-5,TRBD1,NA,TRBJ2-1,CASSAGTEYNEQFF,TGTGCCAGCAGTGCCGGGACAGAATACAATGAGCAGTTCTTC
TRBV28,TRBD1,NA,TRBJ2-7,CASKNRDRVTYEQYF,TGTGCCAGCAAAAACCGGGACAGGGTCACCTACGAGCAGTACTTC
TRBV7-2,NA,NA,TRBJ2-2,CASRVGGELFF,TGTGCCAGCAGAGTTGGCGGGGAGCTGTTTTTT
TRBV11-2,TRBD1,NA,TRBJ2-4,CASSSRTGKLAKNIQYF,TGTGCCAGCAGCTCAAGGACAGGGAAGTTAGCCAAAAACATTCAGTACTTC
TRBV10-2,NA,NA,TRBJ1-1,CASSESRRNTEAFF,TGCGCCAGCAGTGAGTCGCGCAGGAACACTGAAGCTTTCTTT
TRBV7-9,NA,NA,TRBJ2-2,CASSRLENTGELFF,TGTGCCAGCAGCCGCCTCGAGAACACCGGGGAGCTGTTTTTT
TRBV9,NA,NA,TRBJ1-4,CASSVDSANEKLFF,TGTGCCAGCAGCGTGGACAGTGCTAATGAAAAACTGTTTTTT
TRBV23-1,NA,NA,TRBJ1-1,CASSQQQMPPEAFF,TGCGCCAGCAGTCAGCAACAAATGCCCCCTGAAGCTTTCTTT
TRBV7-8,TRBD1,NA,TRBJ2-7,CASSHGTATYEQYF,TGTGCCAGCAGCCACGGGACAGCGACCTACGAGCAGTACTTC
TRBV10-3,TRBD1,NA,TRBJ2-7,CAISEDTGARSNYEQYF,TGTGCCATCAGTGAGGACACAGGGGCCCGATCAAACTACGAGCAGTACTTC
TRBV27,TRBD1,NA,TRBJ2-2,CASSSGTGGTGELFF,TGTGCCAGCAGTTCGGGGACAGGGGGCACCGGGGAGCTGTTTTTT
TRBV5-1,NA,NA,TRBJ2-5,CASSLEGGDGETQYF,TGCGCCAGCAGCTTGGAAGGTGGGGACGGAGAGACCCAGTACTTC
TRBV9,NA,NA,TRBJ2-2,CASSVRARDNTGELFF,TGTGCCAGCAGCGTAAGGGCTAGGGACAACACCGGGGAGCTGTTTTTT
TRBV6-5,NA,NA,TRBJ1-1,CASSLSGITEAFF,TGTGCCAGCAGTTTATCGGGGATTACTGAAGCTTTCTTT
TRBV7-2,NA,NA,TRBJ2-7,CASSEIRYEQYF,TGTGCCAGCAGCGAAATCCGTTACGAGCAGTACTTC
TRBV27,NA,NA,TRBJ2-7,CASKGGGSYEQYF,TGTGCCAGCAAGGGGGGAGGTTCCTACGAGCAGTACTTC
TRBV5-5,TRBD1,NA,TRBJ1-5,CASRHTGGNQPQHF,TGTGCCAGCAGGCATACAGGGGGGAATCAGCCCCAGCATTTT
TRBV11-2,TRBD1,NA,TRBJ2-2,CASSPGQGDTGELFF,TGTGCCAGCAGCCCAGGACAGGGAGACACCGGGGAGCTGTTTTTT
TRBV19,TRBD2,NA,TRBJ2-1,CASSIDRAGGAWYEQFF,TGTGCCAGTAGTATAGATCGGGCGGGAGGGGCCTGGTATGAGCAGTTCTTC
TRBV7-8,NA,NA,TRBJ1-4,CASSLGPGASEKLFF,TGTGCCAGCAGCTTAGGGCCGGGGGCGTCTGAAAAACTGTTTTTT